A single sample gave rise to the 16 T cell receptor beta chains below, sequenced in a study of Ad26.COV2.S vaccination and SARS-CoV-2 variants. TCRdb's copy holds only in-frame clones and misses some; the assay was immunoSEQ multiplex PCR. This table has 300,000 to 400,000 clones, around 90% appearing once. Treatment of the sample: about 20 received Ad26.COV2.S at low or high dose, single or two shots; about 5 received placebo; per-sample allocation not given. The samples date from day 63 after the first vaccine or placebo injection. The source material was peripheral blood, sampled in a trial of Ad26.COV2.S vaccine versus placebo. The source is a person between 18 and 59 years old who received the Ad26.COV2.S COVID-19 vaccine or a placebo.

The chain uses TRBV19 and TRBJ2-3; D uncertain. Trimming took off 7 bases at V and 6 bases at J, with 17 bases between the two ends. This CDR3 is built from 14 residues. CDR1 and CDR2 (germline): LNHDA, SQIVND (reference sequence). DNA for the CDR3: TGTGCCAGTATGACCGGATCACGGCTTGATACGCAGTATTTT. Translation: CASMTGSRLDTQYF.

Details on this clone: The junction differs from germline at one of its ends, possibly a read error. The chain couples TRBV11-2 to TRBJ1-2; the D is unclear. The CDR3 sequence is 12 residues long. Germline CDR1 SGHAT, CDR2 FQNNGV. CDR3 amino acids: CASTLGGYGYTF. Here the CDR3 DNA reads TGTGCCAGCACCTTAGGCGGGTATGGCTACACCTTC.

Only a few counts were recorded for this clone. V and J are TRBV5-1 and TRBJ1-5, with a tentative D call TRBD1 (5 bases). V lost 4 bases, J lost 4 bases, and 15 bases lay in between. This CDR3 is built from 15 residues. Looked up from germline, CDR1 is SGHRS and CDR2 is YFSETQ. CDR3 sequence reads: CASSRDGERNQPQHF. DNA of the CDR3: TGCGCCAGCAGCAGGGACGGCGAGAGGAATCAGCCCCAGCATTTT.

The chain couples TRBV7-9 to TRBJ2-7; 7 positions match TRBD1. Losses at the gene ends were 3 bases for V and 2 bases for J; bases not matched to a gene: 10. The length of the CDR3 is 16 residues. The germline V gene encodes CDR1 SEHNR and CDR2 FQNEAQ (reference sequence). The CDR3 nucleotides are TGTGCCAGCAGCTTCCCCCTGACGACAGGGACCTACGAGCAGTACTTC. Translation gives CASSFPLTTGTYEQYF.

A word on this clone: As the CDR3 is not closed by the conserved phenylalanine or tryptophan, this likely results from a read error. The DNA is omitted, as the CDR3 cannot be located on it reliably, and the CDR3 follows TCRdb's listing. The rearrangement links TRBV19 to TRBJ1-1; the D segment call TRBD1 is taken from the table without a DNA check. CDR1 and CDR2 (germline): LNHDA, SQIVND (reference sequence). The CDR3 numbers 13 amino acids, ends counted. The CDR3: CASSMLGTGGMSV.

The chain is built from TRBV18 and TRBJ1-2; D call uncertain. Germline V gives CDR1 KGHSH, CDR2 LQKENI. The V end was cut by 0 bases, the J end by 6 bases, with 11 bases between. This CDR3 region has 14 residues. For the CDR3, the DNA is TGTGCCAGCTCACCACCTACAGCTCAACATGGCTACACCTTC. It translates to CASSPPTAQHGYTF.

The chain combines TRBV2 with TRBJ2-5, with D unresolved. Trimming took off 5 bases at V and 11 bases at J, with 18 bases between the two ends. The CDR3 loop spans 13 amino acids. Germline CDR1 SNHLY, CDR2 FYNNEI. The CDR3 reads CASSRPPFNFQYF. Here the CDR3 DNA reads TGTGCCAGCAGTCGCCCGCCCTTCAACTTTCAGTACTTC.

The chain has TRBV29-1 and TRBJ2-1, with D uncertain. V was cut by 5 bases and J by 9 bases, with 8 bases left in between. There are 10 residues in the CDR3. In germline, CDR1 is SQVTM, CDR2 ANQGSEA. DNA of the CDR3: TGCAGCGTTTTCGCAATTGAGCAGTTCTTC. This gives the protein CSVFAIEQFF.

This chain uses TRBV5-8 with TRBJ2-5; a possible D gene is TRBD2 (7 bases). The length of the CDR3 is 16 residues. Germline CDR1 is SGHTS and CDR2 is YDEGEE. Trimming stripped 4 bases from V and 0 bases from J, with 16 bases between. The CDR3 reads CASSGLAGADQETQYF. CDR3 DNA: TGTGCCAGCAGCGGGCTTGCGGGGGCCGACCAAGAGACCCAGTACTTC.

The chain uses TRBV4-2 and TRBJ2-7, with a tentative D call TRBD1 (5 bases). The CDR3 has 14 residues. Germline CDR1 is LGHNA and CDR2 is YNFKEQ. Trimming cost V 0 bases and J 6 bases, with 12 bases left between them. The CDR3 sequence is CASSQDAGRLEQYF. In nucleotides, the CDR3 is TGTGCCAGCAGCCAAGATGCAGGGCGCCTCGAGCAGTACTTC.

This chain joins TRBV6-4 and TRBJ2-3; 9 bases are a match to TRBD1. Germline V gene lookup returns CDR1 MRHNA and CDR2 SNTAGT. CDR3 size: 13 residues. V shed 10 bases and J 1 base; nucleotides not matched to a gene: 3. CDR3 sequence reads: CATRDRGTDTQYF. In DNA, the CDR3 is TGTGCCACCCGGGACAGGGGCACAGATACGCAGTATTTT.

The chain employs TRBV5-6 and TRBJ2-1, with TRBD2 as a possible D gene (5 bases). The CDR3 loop spans 16 amino acids. Germline V gives CDR1 SGHDT, CDR2 YYEEEE. V lost 4 bases, J lost 4 bases, and 18 bases lay in between. The chain's CDR3 is CASSPQSGSGYNEQFF. CDR3 nucleotides: TGTGCCAGCAGCCCCCAAAGCGGATCCGGTTACAATGAGCAGTTCTTC.

The chain uses TRBV30 and TRBJ2-5, with 8 bases identical to TRBD2. This CDR3 comprises 14 residues. Germline values: CDR1 GTSNPN, CDR2 SVGIG (reference sequence). J was trimmed by 1 base and V by 0 bases; bases with no gene match: 1. DNA for the CDR3: TGTGCCTGGAGTGTCGGGGGGGCCCAAGAGACCCAGTACTTC. It translates to CAWSVGGAQETQYF. The whole variable domain, filled in from reference TRBV30 and TRBJ2-5, reads SQTIHQWPATLVQPVGSPLSLECTVEGTSNPNLYWYRQAAGRGLQLLFYSVGIGQISSEVPQNLSASRPQDRQFILSSKKLLLSDSGFYLCAWSVGGAQETQYFGPGTRLLVL.

This clone was counted between two and nine times. The chain carries TRBV27 and TRBJ1-6; D is unclear. The CDR3 loop spans 13 amino acids. Germline lookup yields CDR1 MNHEY and CDR2 SMNVEV (reference sequence). V lost 10 bases to trimming and J lost 4 bases, with 11 bases between them. CDR3 in amino acids: CAIGKDYNSPLHF. The CDR3 DNA reads as TGTGCCATTGGGAAGGATTATAATTCACCCCTCCACTTT.

The chain has TRBV6-4 and TRBJ1-2, with D maybe TRBD1 (5 bases). The germline V gene encodes CDR1 MRHNA and CDR2 SNTAGT. With 6 bases removed from V and 4 bases from J, the gap between germline ends came to 18 bases. The CDR3 sequence is 15 residues long. The CDR3 sequence is CASRRNLQDVYGYTF. In DNA, the CDR3 is TGTGCCAGCAGACGTAACCTACAGGACGTCTATGGCTACACCTTC.

The chain links TRBV3-1 (or the pseudogene TRBV3-2) to TRBJ2-7; the match to TRBD2 covers 15 bases. This CDR3 has 16 residues. Germline V gene sequence: CDR1 LGHDT, CDR2 YNNKEL (reference sequence). V trimming: 4 bases; J trimming: 4 bases; junction bases outside the gene matches: 5. The CDR3 reads CASSRLGTSGGYEQYF. In nucleotides, the CDR3 is TGTGCCAGCAGCCGACTCGGGACTAGCGGGGGGTACGAGCAGTACTTC.